The next 14 T cell receptor beta chains were all read from a single sample in a study of OX40 agonist ivuxolimab in advanced cancers. Profiling relied on immunoSEQ multiplex PCR, and the TCRdb table lists in-frame clones only, not all of them. The sample shows around 60,000 clones, 80% to 95% of them seen only once. Sequenced here: CD4+ or CD8+ T cells sorted from blood, sampled in a trial of the OX40 agonist ivuxolimab. Receptors were obtained from an adult with an advanced solid tumor such as melanoma, head and neck, liver or kidney cancer.

The chain carries TRBV14 and TRBJ2-5; TRBD2 aligns across 11 bases. The junction had 6 bases not matched to a gene; V was cut back by 3 bases and J by 3 bases. This CDR3 spans 16 amino acids. Germline lookup yields CDR1 SGHDN and CDR2 FVKESK. In DNA form, the CDR3 reads TGTGCCAGCAGCCATTGGACTAGCGGGTCCAAAGAGACCCAGTACTTC. Translation gives CASSHWTSGSKETQYF. Combining the CDR3 with reference TRBV14 and TRBJ2-5 gives the whole variable domain EAGVTQFPSHSVIEKGQTVTLRCDPISGHDNLYWYRRVMGKEIKFLLHFVKESKQDESGMPNNRFLAERTGGTYSTLKVQPAELEDSGVYFCASSHWTSGSKETQYFGPGTRLLVL.

The J gene is TRBJ2-7, the V gene TRBV7-2; D perhaps matches TRBD2 (6 bases). CDR3 size: 14 residues. Trimming took 5 bases from V and 3 from J, leaving 14 bases between them. CDR1 is SGHTA and CDR2 is FQGNSA in the germline V gene. The CDR3 is CASSPFGGNYEQYF. Here the CDR3 DNA reads TGTGCCAGCAGCCCTTTCGGGGGAAACTACGAGCAGTACTTC.

The chain has TRBV7-6 and TRBJ2-3, with 10 positions matching TRBD2. V gave up 4 bases and J gave up 3 bases; unmatched junction bases: 7. The CDR3 length is 16 residues. Per germline, CDR1 SGHVS and CDR2 FNYEAQ. In DNA form, the CDR3 reads TGTGCCAGCAGCTCCTCTAGCGGGAGTAGGACAGATACGCAGTATTTT. It specifies CASSSSSGSRTDTQYF. Full variable domain (outside the CDR3, taken from reference TRBV7-6 and TRBJ2-3): GAGVSQSPRYKVTKRGQDVALRCDPISGHVSLYWYRQALGQGPEFLTYFNYEAQQDKSGLPNDRFSAERPEGSISTLTIQRTEQRDSAMYRCASSSSSGSRTDTQYFGPGTRLTVL.

The V and J genes are TRBV5-4 and TRBJ2-7; D unresolved. Trimming took off 2 bases at V and 6 bases at J, with 9 bases between the two ends. The germline V gene has CDR1 SGHNT and CDR2 YYREEE (reference sequence). This CDR3 is built from 12 residues. The CDR3 region is CASSFYGGEQYF. For the CDR3, the DNA is TGTGCCAGCAGCTTTTACGGCGGCGAGCAGTACTTC.

This clone occurred once. The chain uses TRBV6-1 and TRBJ2-1, with 9 positions matching TRBD2. CDR3 length equals 15 residues. V dropped 7 bases and J dropped 5; count of bases not matched to a gene: 9. CDR1 and CDR2 from the germline V gene are MNHNS and SASEGT. The CDR3 coding sequence is TGTGCCAGCACTCCTCTAGCGGGAACTAACAATGAGCAGTTCTTC. As protein: CASTPLAGTNNEQFF.

V gene TRBV9 combines with J gene TRBJ2-1; D might be TRBD2 (6 bases). Trimming stripped 4 bases from V and 0 bases from J, with 8 bases between. The CDR3 spans 14 residues. CDR1 and CDR2 from the germline V gene are SGDLS and YYNGEE. The CDR3 DNA reads as TGTGCCAGCAGCCCCGGGAGCTCCTACAATGAGCAGTTCTTC. Translated: CASSPGSSYNEQFF. Full variable domain (missing parts from reference TRBV9 and TRBJ2-1): DSGVTQTPKHLITATGQRVTLRCSPRSGDLSVYWYQQSLDQGLQFLIQYYNGEERAKGNILERFSAQQFPDLHSELNLSSLELGDSALYFCASSPGSSYNEQFFGPGTRLTVL.

This clone was seen a handful of times. This rearrangement joins TRBV15 to TRBJ1-5, with no clear D. The germline V gene encodes CDR1 LNHNV and CDR2 YYDKDF (reference sequence). The CDR3 is 12 residues long. Trimming removed 5 bases at V and 0 bases at J, with 2 bases between. The CDR3 sequence is CATSASNQPQHF. As DNA, the CDR3 is TGTGCCACCAGCGCTAGCAATCAGCCCCAGCATTTT.

The chain joins TRBV7-6 to TRBJ2-5; D gene ambiguous. Looked up from germline, CDR1 is SGHVS and CDR2 is FNYEAQ. This CDR3 has 15 amino acids. V lost 1 base, J lost 1 base, and 10 bases lay in between. The CDR3 region is CASSLVSTTQETQYF. The CDR3 nucleotides read TGTGCCAGCAGCTTAGTCTCGACAACCCAAGAGACCCAGTACTTC.

On this clone: Sequence at one end of the junction differs from germline and may be a read error. This chain connects TRBV6-1 to TRBJ2-2, with TRBD1 matching over 10 bases. This CDR3 is built from 15 residues. Germline loops: CDR1 MNHNS, CDR2 SASEGT. CDR3 residues: CASREGTGEAGELFF. CDR3 DNA sequence: TGTGCCAGCAGAGAAGGGACAGGGGAAGCCGGGGAGCTGTTTTTT.

This chain uses TRBV29-1 with TRBJ1-3; the D gene is possibly TRBD1 (6 bases). V lost 3 bases to trimming and J lost 4 bases, with 10 bases between them. Germline CDR1 reads SQVTM; CDR2 reads ANQGSEA. The CDR3 sequence is 13 residues long. CDR3 residues: CSVDGGPGNTIYF. As DNA, the CDR3 is TGCAGCGTTGACGGGGGGCCAGGAAACACCATATATTTT.

The chain has TRBV7-2 and TRBJ1-1; possibly TRBD1 for D (6 bases). Germline CDR1 reads SGHTA; CDR2 reads FQGNSA. This CDR3 has 14 residues. V was pared by 5 bases and J by 9 bases, with 19 bases between. The CDR3 DNA follows: TGTGCCAGCAGCAAAAAACATGGGGGCCGACAAGCTTTCTTT. Protein product: CASSKKHGGRQAFF.

V usage is TRBV7-9 and J usage is TRBJ2-1; D is undetermined. Trimming shortened V by 6 bases and J by 5 bases, and 11 bases separated the two germline ends. CDR3 length: 13 amino acids. CDR1 and CDR2 from the germline V gene are SEHNR and FQNEAQ (reference sequence). CDR3 loop: CASSFPGNNEQFF. The CDR3 nucleotides are TGTGCCAGCAGTTTTCCTGGCAACAATGAGCAGTTCTTC.

The chain combines TRBV28 with TRBJ2-3; D is ambiguous. This CDR3 has 13 residues. The V gene lost 10 bases and the J gene lost 4 bases, with 15 bases spanning the gap. In germline, CDR1 is MDHEN, CDR2 SYDVKM. The CDR3 DNA reads as TGTGCCACCACCCTAAAGGGCGCAGATACGCAGTATTTT. Amino acids: CATTLKGADTQYF.

V is TRBV6-1 and J is TRBJ1-6; 8 bases agree with TRBD1. CDR1 and CDR2 from the germline V gene are MNHNS and SASEGT. This CDR3 has 17 amino acids. J was trimmed by 0 bases and V by 3 bases; bases with no gene match: 4. DNA of the CDR3: TGTGCCAGCAGTGACCAGGGGGCGAGCTCCTATAATTCACCCCTCCACTTT. Translated: CASSDQGASSYNSPLHF.